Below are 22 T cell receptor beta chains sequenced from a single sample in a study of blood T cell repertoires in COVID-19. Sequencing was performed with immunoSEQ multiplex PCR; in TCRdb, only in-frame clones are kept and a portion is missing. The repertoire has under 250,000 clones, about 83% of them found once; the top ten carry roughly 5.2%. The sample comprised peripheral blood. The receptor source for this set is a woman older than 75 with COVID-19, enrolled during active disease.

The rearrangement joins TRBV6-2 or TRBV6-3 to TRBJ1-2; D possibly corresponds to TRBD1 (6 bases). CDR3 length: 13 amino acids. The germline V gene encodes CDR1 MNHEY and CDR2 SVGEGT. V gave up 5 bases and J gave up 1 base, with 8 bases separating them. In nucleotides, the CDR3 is TGTGCCAGCAGTGGACAGATTAACTATGGCTACACCTTC. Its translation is CASSGQINYGYTF.

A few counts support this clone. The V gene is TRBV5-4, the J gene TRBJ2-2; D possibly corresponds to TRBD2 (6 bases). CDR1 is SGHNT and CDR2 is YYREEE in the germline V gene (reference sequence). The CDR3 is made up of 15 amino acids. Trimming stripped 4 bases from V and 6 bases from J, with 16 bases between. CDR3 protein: CASSPGGGEAGELFF. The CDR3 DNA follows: TGTGCCAGCAGCCCAGGCGGCGGGGAGGCCGGGGAGCTGTTTTTT.

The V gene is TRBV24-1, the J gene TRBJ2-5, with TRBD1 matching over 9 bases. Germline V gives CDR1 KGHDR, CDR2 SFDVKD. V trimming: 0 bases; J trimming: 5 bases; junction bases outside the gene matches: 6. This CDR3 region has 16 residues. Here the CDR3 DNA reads TGTGCCACCAGTGATTTGAAACCCGGGACAGGGGAGACCCAGTACTTC. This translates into CATSDLKPGTGETQYF.

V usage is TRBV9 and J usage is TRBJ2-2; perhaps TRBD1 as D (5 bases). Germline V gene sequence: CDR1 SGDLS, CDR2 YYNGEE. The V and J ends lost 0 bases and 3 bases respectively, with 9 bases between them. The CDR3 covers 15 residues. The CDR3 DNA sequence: TGTGCCAGCAGCGTAGCCAGGGAATACACCGGGGAGCTGTTTTTT. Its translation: CASSVAREYTGELFF.

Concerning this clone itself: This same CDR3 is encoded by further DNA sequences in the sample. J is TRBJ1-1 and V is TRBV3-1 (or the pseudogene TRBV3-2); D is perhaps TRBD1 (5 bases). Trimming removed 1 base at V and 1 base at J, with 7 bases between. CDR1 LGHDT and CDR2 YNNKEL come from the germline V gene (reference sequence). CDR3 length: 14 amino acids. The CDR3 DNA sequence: TGTGCCAGCAGCCAAGCAGACAGGAACACTGAAGCTTTCTTT. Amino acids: CASSQADRNTEAFF.

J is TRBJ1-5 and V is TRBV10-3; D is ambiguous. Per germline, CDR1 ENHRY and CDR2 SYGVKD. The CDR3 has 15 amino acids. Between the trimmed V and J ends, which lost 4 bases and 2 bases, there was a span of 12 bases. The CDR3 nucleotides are TGTGCCATCAGTGGTGGGTCCGGGGGCAATCAGCCCCAGCATTTT. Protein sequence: CAISGGSGGNQPQHF.

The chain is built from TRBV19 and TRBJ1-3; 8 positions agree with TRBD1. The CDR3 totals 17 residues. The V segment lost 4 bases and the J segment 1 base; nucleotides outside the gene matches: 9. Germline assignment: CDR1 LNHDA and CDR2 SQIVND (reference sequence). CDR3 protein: CASSTGQGGTSGNTIYF. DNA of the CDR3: TGTGCCAGTAGTACCGGACAGGGAGGGACATCTGGAAACACCATATATTTT. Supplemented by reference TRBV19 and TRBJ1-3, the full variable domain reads DGGITQSPKYLFRKEGQNVTLSCEQNLNHDAMYWYRQDPGQGLRLIYYSQIVNDFQKGDIAEGYSVSREKKESFPLTVTSAQKNPTAFYLCASSTGQGGTSGNTIYFGEGSWLTVV.

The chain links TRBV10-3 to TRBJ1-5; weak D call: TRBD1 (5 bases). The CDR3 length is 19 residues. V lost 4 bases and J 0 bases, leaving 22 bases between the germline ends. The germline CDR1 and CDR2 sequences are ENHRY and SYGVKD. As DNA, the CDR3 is TGTGCCATCAGTGTAACTCTTACCTCAAACAGGAGTAGCAATCAGCCCCAGCATTTT. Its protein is CAISVTLTSNRSSNQPQHF.

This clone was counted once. CDR3 sequence reads: CASSLGLDYGYTF. The CDR3 DNA is TGTGCCAGCAGCTTAGGACTAGACTATGGCTACACCTTC. The chain links TRBV7-9 to TRBJ1-2; D is undetermined. CDR3 length: 13 residues. CDR1 SEHNR and CDR2 FQNEAQ come from the germline V gene (reference sequence). The V and J ends lost 1 base and 3 bases respectively, with 6 bases between them.

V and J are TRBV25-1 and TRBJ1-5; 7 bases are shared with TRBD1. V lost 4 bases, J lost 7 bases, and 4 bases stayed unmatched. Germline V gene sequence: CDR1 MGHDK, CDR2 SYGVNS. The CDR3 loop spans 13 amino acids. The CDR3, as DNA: TGTGCCAGCAGTGGTCAGGGGGTACAGCCCCAGCATTTT. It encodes CASSGQGVQPQHF.

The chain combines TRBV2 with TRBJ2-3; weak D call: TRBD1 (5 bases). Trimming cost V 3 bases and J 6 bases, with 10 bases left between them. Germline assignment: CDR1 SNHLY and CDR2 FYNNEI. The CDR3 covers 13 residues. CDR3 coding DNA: TGTGCCAGCAGTGATCAGGGTGAGGATACGCAGTATTTT. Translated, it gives CASSDQGEDTQYF.

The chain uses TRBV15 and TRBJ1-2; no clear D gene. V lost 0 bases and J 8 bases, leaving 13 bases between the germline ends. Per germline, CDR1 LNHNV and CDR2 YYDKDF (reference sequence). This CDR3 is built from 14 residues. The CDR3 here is CATSREGREEGYTF. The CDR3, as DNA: TGTGCCACCAGCAGAGAGGGGAGGGAGGAAGGCTACACCTTC.

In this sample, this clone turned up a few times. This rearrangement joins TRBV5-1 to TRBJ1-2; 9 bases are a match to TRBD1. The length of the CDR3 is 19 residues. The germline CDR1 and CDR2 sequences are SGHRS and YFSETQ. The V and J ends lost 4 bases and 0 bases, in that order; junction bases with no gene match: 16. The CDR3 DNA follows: TGCGCCAGCAGCCTAGAAACAGGGGGCGTTCGCACCTCTAACTATGGCTACACCTTC. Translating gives CASSLETGGVRTSNYGYTF.

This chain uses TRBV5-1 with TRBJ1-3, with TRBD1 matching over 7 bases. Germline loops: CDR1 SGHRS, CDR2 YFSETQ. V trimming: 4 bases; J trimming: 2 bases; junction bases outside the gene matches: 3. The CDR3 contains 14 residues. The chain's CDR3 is CASSLQGAGNTIYF. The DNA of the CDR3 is TGCGCCAGCAGCCTTCAGGGGGCTGGAAACACCATATATTTT.

CDR3 DNA sequence: TGTGCCAGCTCACCACCGCTAGGACTAGCGGGGGGGCTGAGCACAGATACGCAGTATTTT. This gives the protein CASSPPLGLAGGLSTDTQYF. The chain links TRBV18 to TRBJ2-3, with TRBD2 matching over 15 bases. Unmatched junction bases numbered 7, after V lost 0 bases and J lost 0 bases. This CDR3 contains 20 residues. The germline CDR1 and CDR2 sequences are KGHSH and LQKENI.

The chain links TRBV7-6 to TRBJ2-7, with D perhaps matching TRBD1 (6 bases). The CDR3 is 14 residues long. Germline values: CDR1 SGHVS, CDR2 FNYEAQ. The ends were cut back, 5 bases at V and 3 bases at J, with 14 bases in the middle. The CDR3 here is CASSARAGVYEQYF. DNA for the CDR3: TGTGCCAGCAGCGCGCGTGCAGGGGTCTACGAGCAGTACTTC.

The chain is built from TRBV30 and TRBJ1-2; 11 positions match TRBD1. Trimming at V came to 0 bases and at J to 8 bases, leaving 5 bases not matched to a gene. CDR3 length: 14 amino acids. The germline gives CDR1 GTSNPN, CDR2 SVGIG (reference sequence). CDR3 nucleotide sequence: TGTGCCTGGAGTGTTCGGGGACAGGGGGGAGGCTACACCTTC. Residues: CAWSVRGQGGGYTF. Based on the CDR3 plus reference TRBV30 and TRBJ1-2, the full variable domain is SQTIHQWPATLVQPVGSPLSLECTVEGTSNPNLYWYRQAAGRGLQLLFYSVGIGQISSEVPQNLSASRPQDRQFILSSKKLLLSDSGFYLCAWSVRGQGGGYTFGSGTRLTVV.

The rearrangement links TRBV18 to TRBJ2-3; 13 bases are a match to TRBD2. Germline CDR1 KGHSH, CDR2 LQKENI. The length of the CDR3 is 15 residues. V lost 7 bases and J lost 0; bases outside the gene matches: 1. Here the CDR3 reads CASWTSGGSTDTQYF. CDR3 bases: TGTGCCAGCTGGACTAGCGGGGGAAGCACAGATACGCAGTATTTT. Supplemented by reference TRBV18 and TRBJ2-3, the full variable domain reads NAGVMQNPRHLVRRRGQEARLRCSPMKGHSHVYWYRQLPEEGLKFMVYLQKENIIDESGMPKERFSAEFPKEGPSILRIQQVVRGDSAAYFCASWTSGGSTDTQYFGPGTRLTVL.

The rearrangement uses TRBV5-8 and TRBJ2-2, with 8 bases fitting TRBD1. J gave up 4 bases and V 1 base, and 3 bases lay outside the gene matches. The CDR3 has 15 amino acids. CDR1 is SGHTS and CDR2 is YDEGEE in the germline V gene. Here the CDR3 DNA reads TGTGCCAGCAGCTTGTTCAGGGGGCTCACCGGGGAGCTGTTTTTT. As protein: CASSLFRGLTGELFF.

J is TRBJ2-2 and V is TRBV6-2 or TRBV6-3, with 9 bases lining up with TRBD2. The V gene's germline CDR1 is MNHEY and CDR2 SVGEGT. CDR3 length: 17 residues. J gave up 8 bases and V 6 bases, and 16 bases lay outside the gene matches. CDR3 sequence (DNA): TGTGCCAGCAGCCCCGCCGGGCTAGCGGGGAGATCTGGGGAGCTGTTTTTT. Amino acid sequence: CASSPAGLAGRSGELFF.

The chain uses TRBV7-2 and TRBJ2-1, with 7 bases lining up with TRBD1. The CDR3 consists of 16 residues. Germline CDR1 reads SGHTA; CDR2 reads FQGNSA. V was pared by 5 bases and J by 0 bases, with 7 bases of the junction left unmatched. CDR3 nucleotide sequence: TGTGCCAGCAGCCAACAGGGGCACAGCTCCTACAATGAGCAGTTCTTC. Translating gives CASSQQGHSSYNEQFF.

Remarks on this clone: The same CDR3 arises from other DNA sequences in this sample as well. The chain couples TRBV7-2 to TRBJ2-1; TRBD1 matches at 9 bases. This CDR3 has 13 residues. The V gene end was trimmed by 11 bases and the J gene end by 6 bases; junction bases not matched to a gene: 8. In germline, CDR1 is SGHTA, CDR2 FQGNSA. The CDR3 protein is CASGTGLSNEQFF. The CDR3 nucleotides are TGTGCCTCCGGGACAGGGCTTTCCAATGAGCAGTTCTTC.